This T cell receptor beta chain was retrieved from a study of CD8+ T cells in alopecia areata. Findings and caveats of the study: Sequencing of scalp samples also captures resident alphabeta T cells of normal skin. Clonality exceeded that of normal scalp in lesional scalp, most notably in alopecia totalis/universalis. Treatment with tofacitinib significantly lowered scalp clonality and reduced expanded CD8+ clones among the top 100.

With regard to this clone: Its antigen is not identified.

The treatment was: oral pan-JAK inhibitor, 5-10 mg twice daily. PBMCs, the starting material, were the source of sorted CD4+ and CD8+ T cells. Germline V CDR1 and CDR2: SQVTM, ANQGSEA. This CDR3 region has 15 residues. With V trimmed by 3 bases and J by 0 bases, 6 bases remained unmatched. Reverse transcribed after extraction, RNA yielded cDNA as the sequencing template. The table came from immunoSEQ multiplex PCR; TCRdb's copy has only in-frame clones and leaves some out. The table includes some 150,000 clones, 65% to 90% detected once. The rearrangement uses TRBV29-1 and TRBJ2-3, with 7 bases fitting TRBD2. The TCR sequence derives from a human donor with alopecia areata. The sequences come from CD8+ T cells sorted from blood, collected at week 4, from a patient treated with tofacitinib. CDR3 residues: CSVEGGPDSTDTQYF. DNA of the CDR3: TGCAGCGTTGAGGGAGGGCCCGACAGCACAGATACGCAGTATTTT.